The rows below give T cell receptor beta chains drawn from one sample of a study of human T cells and chemical hapten exposure. In TCRdb, the RACE reads were re-called with MiXCR into one record per CDR3 protein. The data contain 200,000 to 300,000 distinct CDR3 sequences, approximately 8.4% of them singletons. This material consisted of whole blood, taken in connection with sensitization to the hapten diphenylcyclopropenone (DPC). These receptor sequences come from a woman between 40 and 55 years old with alopecia areata. Some clones in this sample may be carry-over from other donors' samples. Each CDR3 is given with its conserved first and last residue. A D gene is named only where the DNA matches it firmly. Rows give clone size only sometimes, using once, few, many, or a class for an expanded clone.

v_gene	abundance	d_gene	j_gene	CDR3aa	CDR3nt
TRBV28	few	-	TRBJ1-3	CASSEAGASGNTIYF	TGTGCCAGCAGTGAAGCCGGGGCCTCTGGAAACACCATATATTTT
TRBV6-2/TRBV6-3	-	TRBD2	TRBJ2-1	CASRDASGPAYNEQFF	TGTGCCAGCAGAGACGCTAGCGGGCCGGCCTACAATGAGCAGTTCTTC
TRBV6-2/TRBV6-3	-	TRBD2	TRBJ2-2	CASSLTSGNTRELFF	TGTGCCAGCAGTTTGACTAGCGGAAACACCCGGGAGCTGTTTTTT
TRBV29-1	-	TRBD1	TRBJ1-2	CSVAPGGLYGYTF	TGCAGCGTTGCCCCAGGGGGACTCTATGGCTACACCTTC
TRBV3-2	few	-	TRBJ1-4	CASSQEAPIGEKLFF	TGTGCCAGCAGCCAAGAGGCGCCAATCGGAGAAAAACTGTTTTTT
TRBV20-1	-	-	TRBJ1-6	CSAREQDNNSPLHF	TGCAGTGCTAGAGAGCAGGATAATAATTCACCCCTCCACTTT
TRBV4-3	-	-	TRBJ2-7	CASSQGVGARYEQYF	TGCGCCAGCAGCCAAGGGGTAGGGGCGAGGTACGAGCAGTACTTC
TRBV28	few	TRBD1	TRBJ1-3	CATSRQGGNTIYF	TGTGCCACCTCTCGACAGGGAGGAAACACCATATATTTT
TRBV9	few	-	TRBJ2-2	CASSVHGTDTGELFF	TGTGCCAGCAGCGTACACGGGACGGACACCGGGGAGCTGTTTTTT
TRBV14	-	-	TRBJ2-3	CASSQTSGPLIAYF	TGTGCCAGCAGTCAAACCTCCGGGCCTCTAATCGCGTATTTT
TRBV28	-	-	TRBJ1-4	CASDESGRGNEKLFF	TGTGCCAGCGATGAATCAGGGAGGGGGAATGAAAAACTGTTTTTT
TRBV10-3	-	-	TRBJ2-7	CAISSNTRAYEQYF	TGTGCCATCAGCTCCAATACTAGAGCCTACGAGCAGTACTTC
TRBV24-1	few	-	TRBJ2-4	CATSPRGAKNIQYF	TGTGCCACCAGCCCCCGGGGGGCTAAAAACATTCAGTACTTC
TRBV7-6	few	-	TRBJ2-7	CASSLGAGATPDYEQYF	TGTGCCAGCAGCTTAGGGGCCGGCGCGACGCCGGACTACGAGCAGTACTTC
TRBV20-1	few	-	TRBJ2-3	CSAQAGTFTDTQYF	TGCAGTGCCCAAGCCGGGACCTTCACAGATACGCAGTATTTT
TRBV28	few	-	TRBJ2-7	CASTESGGVLSYEQYF	TGTGCCAGCACCGAATCAGGCGGGGTATTGTCCTACGAGCAGTACTTC
TRBV13	-	TRBD2	TRBJ2-3	CASSTSGTPSSQYF	TGTGCCAGCAGCACTAGCGGGACCCCTTCCTCGCAGTATTTT
TRBV4-1	many	-	TRBJ1-6	CASSQGWGDRRNSPLHF	TGCGCCAGCAGCCAAGGTTGGGGAGACAGGCGTAATTCACCCCTCCACTTT
TRBV2	few	TRBD2	TRBJ2-7	CASGLRREFASEQYF	TGTGCCAGCGGGCTGAGGCGGGAGTTTGCCTCCGAGCAGTACTTC
TRBV6-5	few	TRBD1	TRBJ2-7	CASTQDRGRREQYF	TGTGCCAGCACCCAGGACAGGGGGCGAAGAGAGCAGTACTTC
TRBV29-1	few	-	TRBJ2-5	CSVAPGTLGETQYF	TGCAGCGTTGCCCCCGGGACATTAGGAGAGACCCAGTACTTC
TRBV7-9	-	-	TRBJ2-3	CASSLAVAPRPTDTQYF	TGTGCCAGCAGCTTAGCAGTGGCCCCCAGGCCCACAGATACGCAGTATTTT
TRBV12-3/TRBV12-4	few	TRBD1	TRBJ2-3	CASSDPGQSTDTQYF	TGTGCCAGCAGTGACCCGGGACAGAGCACAGATACGCAGTATTTT
TRBV13	few	TRBD1	TRBJ1-2	CASSQGQGYGYTF	TGTGCCAGCAGCCAGGGACAGGGTTATGGCTACACCTTC
TRBV7-3	few	TRBD1	TRBJ2-7	CASSSEGTGVKTEQYF	TGTGCCAGCAGCTCTGAGGGTACAGGGGTCAAGACCGAGCAGTACTTC
TRBV10-3	many	-	TRBJ2-2	CAIRAEGTTGELFF	TGTGCCATCAGAGCGGAAGGGACCACCGGGGAGCTGTTTTTT
TRBV28	few	-	TRBJ2-7	CATERGDAYEQYF	TGTGCCACCGAACGGGGTGACGCCTACGAGCAGTACTTC
TRBV4-3	few	TRBD1	TRBJ1-2	CASSQVPGTVDYGYTF	TGCGCCAGCAGCCAAGTACCCGGGACAGTCGACTATGGCTACACCTTC
TRBV27	many	TRBD2	TRBJ2-2	CASSLFSGRTANTGELFF	TGTGCCAGCAGTTTATTTAGCGGGAGAACGGCGAACACCGGGGAGCTGTTTTTT
TRBV6-5	few	-	TRBJ2-1	CASSYRVYNEQFF	TGTGCCAGCAGTTACAGGGTCTACAATGAGCAGTTCTTC
TRBV29-1	many	-	TRBJ2-4	CSVEGAPSHPFGIQYF	TGCAGCGTTGAAGGGGCGCCGTCTCACCCCTTCGGCATTCAGTACTTC
TRBV7-8	many	-	TRBJ2-5	CASSLMATQETQYF	TGTGCCAGCAGCTTAATGGCGACCCAAGAGACCCAGTACTTC
TRBV10-3	many	-	TRBJ1-6	CAISESEGSPSPLHF	TGTGCCATCAGTGAGTCTGAAGGGAGCCCGTCACCCCTCCACTTT
TRBV27	many	TRBD1	TRBJ2-7	CASRYGHGTGAYEQYF	TGTGCCAGCAGGTATGGTCACGGGACAGGAGCCTACGAGCAGTACTTC
TRBV20-1	few	TRBD2	TRBJ2-3	CSAQLAGVNTDTQYF	TGCAGTGCTCAATTAGCGGGAGTCAACACAGATACGCAGTATTTT
TRBV5-6	-	-	TRBJ2-7	CASSYSFEQYF	TGTGCCAGCAGCTATAGTTTCGAGCAGTACTTC
TRBV7-8	few	-	TRBJ2-2	CASSSLSITESNTGELFF	TGTGCCAGCAGCTCATTATCGATCACAGAGAGCAACACCGGGGAGCTGTTTTTT
TRBV20-1	-	TRBD1	TRBJ1-1	CSALDRRARTEAFF	TGCAGTGCCCTGGACAGGCGGGCGCGGACTGAAGCTTTCTTT
TRBV9	few	-	TRBJ2-7	CASSVVGNSGYEQYF	TGTGCCAGCAGCGTAGTCGGCAATTCTGGCTACGAGCAGTACTTC
TRBV9	few	TRBD2	TRBJ2-7	CASSVGSGSYEQYF	TGTGCCAGCAGCGTAGGAAGCGGGAGCTACGAGCAGTACTTC
TRBV20-1	-	-	TRBJ2-4	CSAAGREFAKNIQYF	TGCAGTGCCGCCGGAAGGGAATTCGCCAAAAACATTCAGTACTTC
TRBV24-1	many	TRBD2	TRBJ2-1	CATSVGRGNEQFF	TGTGCCACCAGTGTGGGGAGGGGCAATGAGCAGTTCTTC
TRBV12-3/TRBV12-4	-	-	TRBJ2-2	CASSLTSGVEIRELFF	TGTGCCAGCAGTTTGACCTCAGGGGTCGAAATCCGGGAGCTGTTTTTT
TRBV20-1	-	-	TRBJ2-7	CSAFSPSREQYF	TGCAGTGCTTTTAGCCCCTCGCGGGAGCAGTACTTC
TRBV27	few	TRBD1	TRBJ2-7	CASSFLTGDPYEQYF	TGTGCCAGCAGTTTCCTTACAGGGGACCCCTACGAGCAGTACTTC
TRBV5-1	few	-	TRBJ2-3	CASIKGEGTDTQYF	TGCGCCAGCATCAAGGGAGAGGGGACAGATACGCAGTATTTT
TRBV28	-	-	TRBJ2-2	CASTILRGNTGELFF	TGTGCCAGCACCATACTCAGGGGAAACACCGGGGAGCTGTTTTTT
TRBV6-4	few	-	TRBJ1-1	CASSAGPGDTEAFF	TGTGCCAGCAGCGCGGGTCCCGGGGACACTGAAGCTTTCTTT
TRBV7-2	-	-	TRBJ2-3	CASSFQHRDNTQYF	TGTGCCAGCAGCTTCCAACACAGGGACAATACGCAGTATTTT
TRBV29-1	many	-	TRBJ2-5	CSVKPGAETQYF	TGCAGCGTGAAACCGGGAGCAGAGACCCAGTACTTC
TRBV7-9	many	TRBD1	TRBJ1-6	CASSLVRTGSGSPLHF	TGTGCCAGCAGCTTAGTCCGGACAGGGTCGGGTTCACCCCTCCACTTT
TRBV28	few	TRBD2	TRBJ2-1	CASGRLAGDNEQFF	TGTGCCAGCGGCCGACTAGCGGGAGACAATGAGCAGTTCTTC
TRBV10-3	-	TRBD1	TRBJ1-2	CAISGGTGTPNYGYTF	TGTGCCATCAGTGGTGGGACAGGAACTCCTAACTATGGCTACACCTTC
TRBV20-1	few	-	TRBJ1-4	CSAYRVPNEKLFF	TGCAGTGCTTACAGGGTACCTAATGAAAAACTGTTTTTT
TRBV6-2/TRBV6-3	few	-	TRBJ2-7	CASSYGDSSSYEQYF	TGTGCCAGCAGTTATGGGGATTCCAGCTCCTACGAGCAGTACTTC
TRBV7-2	-	-	TRBJ2-2	CASSSHTGELFF	TGTGCCAGCAGCTCTCATACCGGGGAGCTGTTTTTT
TRBV7-9	few	-	TRBJ2-1	CASRVQGGRNEQFF	TGTGCCAGCAGGGTTCAGGGTGGAAGGAATGAGCAGTTCTTC